The 3 T cell receptor beta chains listed next were all sequenced from one sample in a study of PD-1 blockade in mismatch repair-deficient tumors. Data came from immunoSEQ multiplex PCR; TCRdb stores just in-frame clones and leaves some out. The sample has 30,000 to 45,000 clones; roughly 83% are singletons. This material consisted of PBMCs, taken about 38 weeks after starting pembrolizumab. The receptor set was obtained from an adult with mismatch repair-deficient cancer.

This clone was observed a single time. The rearrangement joins TRBV27 to TRBJ2-7; 9 bases align to TRBD2. Germline trimming cut 6 bases from V and 2 bases from J; bases unmatched to any gene: 8. The CDR3 totals 15 residues. CDR1 MNHEY and CDR2 SMNVEV come from the germline V gene (reference sequence). The CDR3 coding sequence is TGTGCCAGCAGACCAGCGGGAGGCAAACCCTACGAGCAGTACTTC. This codes for CASRPAGGKPYEQYF.

The V gene is TRBV2, the J gene TRBJ2-2; 10 nucleotides agree with TRBD2. CDR1 is SNHLY and CDR2 is FYNNEI in the germline V gene. Trimming at V came to 6 bases and at J to 3 bases, leaving 7 bases not matched to a gene. The CDR3 loop spans 16 amino acids. CDR3 region: CASSRGLAEYTGELFF. The CDR3 DNA sequence: TGTGCCAGCAGCCGCGGACTAGCGGAGTACACCGGGGAGCTGTTTTTT.

The chain employs TRBV28 and TRBJ2-7; D remains unclear. The CDR3 length is 12 residues. Looked up from germline, CDR1 is MDHEN and CDR2 is SYDVKM. V shed 0 bases and J shed 7 bases, with 7 bases lying between them. CDR3 protein: CASSLWSLEQYF. The DNA of the CDR3 is TGTGCCAGCAGTTTATGGTCTCTGGAGCAGTACTTC.